This TCR beta chain was recovered during a study of CD8 T cells in Susac syndrome. The sequenced target, TCR beta, came from blood CD8+ and CD4+ T cells. The multiple sclerosis controls were treatment-naive patients affected by stable or active relapsing-remitting disease. Bulk CD8+ and CD4+ cells came from magnetic negative isolation; CD8+ TEMRA by FACS. Comments on this clonotype: Its specificity is not known.

Findings of the study overall: That the number of individuals in its TCR sequencing and HLA analysis was relatively small was acknowledged by the study.

Trimming shortened V by 1 base and J by 4 bases, and 4 bases separated the two germline ends. This CDR3 is built from 12 residues. The germline gives CDR1 LGHNT, CDR2 FRNRAP. Random hexamers were used to reverse transcribe roughly 0.45 to 1 ug of RNA. TCRdb recomputed calls from the immunoSEQ multiplex PCR reads with MiXCR, one row per CDR3 protein. Among roughly 400,000 distinct CDR3 sequences listed, more than 70% were seen once. Input material: CD8+ T cells from PBMCs. The TCR sequence derives from a human donor with multiple sclerosis. V gene TRBV12-5 combines with J gene TRBJ2-5; D ambiguous. This CDR3 is CASGLGGETQYF. CDR3 bases: TGTGCTAGTGGTTTGGGAGGAGAGACCCAGTACTTC.